Shown below are 9 T cell receptor beta chains from a single sample sequenced in a study of T cells in localized non-small cell lung cancer. Here immunoSEQ multiplex PCR was the method, and the copy in TCRdb shows in-frame clones only, minus some. The data hold tens of thousands of clones, with around 90% observed a single time. The sequencing here drew on peripheral blood, taken before any cancer treatment. The receptors derive from a woman aged 35 to 69 with stage I lung adenocarcinoma.

The chain links TRBV5-5 to TRBJ2-7, with D perhaps TRBD2 (5 bases). V lost 4 bases, J lost 3 bases, and 14 bases lay in between. Looked up from germline, CDR1 is SGHKS and CDR2 is YYEKEE (reference sequence). CDR3 size: 14 residues. Written as DNA, the CDR3 is TGTGCCAGCAGCACGAGGGTAGTGGACTACGAGCAGTACTTC. It codes for CASSTRVVDYEQYF.

The chain has TRBV7-6 and TRBJ2-5; 9 nucleotides agree with TRBD2. There are 15 residues in the CDR3. V was pared by 7 bases and J by 3 bases, with 9 bases of the junction left unmatched. Germline-derived CDR1 and CDR2 are SGHVS and FNYEAQ. CDR3 sequence (DNA): TGTGCCAGCATCGAGAGCGGGGGGTCGAAAGAGACCCAGTACTTC. It codes for CASIESGGSKETQYF.

This chain connects TRBV19 to TRBJ1-4; unclear D gene. Germline assignment: CDR1 LNHDA and CDR2 SQIVND (reference sequence). Trimming removed 2 bases from V and 7 bases from J, with 8 bases in between. The CDR3 has 13 residues. Written as DNA, the CDR3 is TGTGCCAGTAGTATAAACTTTCGTGAAAAACTGTTTTTT. Encoded protein: CASSINFREKLFF.

The chain carries TRBV28 and TRBJ2-7; a weak D match, TRBD1 (6 bases). The CDR3 covers 13 residues. V lost 8 bases and J lost 0, with 11 bases in between. Per the germline V gene, CDR1 is MDHEN and CDR2 is SYDVKM. The DNA for the CDR3 is TGTGCCAGCGGAACAGGGTCCTCCTACGAGCAGTACTTC. Protein: CASGTGSSYEQYF.

V and J are TRBV5-4 and TRBJ1-4; 7 bases are a match to TRBD1. CDR1 is SGHNT and CDR2 is YYREEE in the germline V gene (reference sequence). The CDR3 loop spans 15 amino acids. Germline trimming cut 3 bases from V and 7 bases from J; bases unmatched to any gene: 9. Here the CDR3 reads CASSSHRGGGEKLFF. The DNA of the CDR3 is TGTGCCAGCAGCTCCCACAGGGGAGGTGGTGAAAAACTGTTTTTT.

The chain recombines TRBV6-1 with TRBJ2-7, with 9 bases identical to TRBD1. The CDR3 is made up of 13 amino acids. From germline, CDR1 is MNHNS and CDR2 SASEGT. V lost 5 bases and J lost 5; bases outside the gene matches: 4. DNA of the CDR3: TGTGCCAGCAGTCCGGGACAGGGACACGAGCAGTACTTC. This encodes CASSPGQGHEQYF.

V and J are TRBV9 and TRBJ2-3; D unresolved. CDR1 and CDR2 (germline): SGDLS, YYNGEE. V lost 4 bases to trimming and J lost 5 bases, with 17 bases between them. This CDR3 has 15 residues. CDR3 sequence (DNA): TGTGCCAGCAGCCCATATAACCTCAACAGAGATACGCAGTATTTT. Amino acids: CASSPYNLNRDTQYF.

The genes are TRBV9 and TRBJ2-7; 7 nucleotides line up with TRBD2. J gave up 3 bases and V 0 bases, and 3 bases lay outside the gene matches. Germline V lookup: CDR1 SGDLS, CDR2 YYNGEE. The CDR3 extends over 14 amino acids. For the CDR3, the DNA is TGTGCCAGCAGCGTAGCTCCGGGGGGCTACGAGCAGTACTTC. Its translation is CASSVAPGGYEQYF.

This sequence joins TRBV5-1 and TRBJ1-1, with 9 nucleotides matching TRBD1. Germline-derived CDR1 and CDR2 are SGHRS and YFSETQ. The CDR3 has 14 residues. J was trimmed by 4 bases and V by 7 bases; bases with no gene match: 8. The CDR3 DNA reads as TGCGCCAGCCTACCACAGGGGGCATCCACTGAAGCTTTCTTT. Encoded protein: CASLPQGASTEAFF.